The present TCR beta chain was sequenced within a study of PD-1 blockade in classical Hodgkin lymphoma. Time point specified: cycle 4 day 1 (C4D1), after 6 weeks of nivolumab. Every patient experienced relapse after autologous stem cell transplantation, and brentuximab vedotin exposure varied. CD4+ T cells were purified from thawed PBMCs by negative selection. Regarding this clone: Its specificity is not known.

CDR1 SGHDT and CDR2 YYEEEE come from the germline V gene. The CDR3 consists of 15 residues. Trimming pared 1 base from V and 3 bases from J, leaving 11 bases between. Broader study findings: Reports indicated that newly diagnosed patients had lower baseline TCR diversity than healthy donors did.

Assay: immunoSEQ multiplex PCR; the TCRdb copy retains only in-frame clones and omits some. In the table there are 15,000 to 20,000 clones, approximately 72% of which are singletons. The TCR was taken from a human donor with classical Hodgkin lymphoma. V is TRBV5-6 and J is TRBJ2-4; D not certain. Sequencing was performed on CD4+ T cells from blood, taken before the fourth cycle of nivolumab. CDR3 protein: CASSLYEVSKNIQYF. DNA of the CDR3: TGTGCCAGCAGCTTGTACGAGGTTAGCAAAAACATTCAGTACTTC.